The rows below give T cell receptor beta chains drawn from one sample of a study of blood T cell repertoires in COVID-19. Assay: immunoSEQ multiplex PCR; the TCRdb copy retains only in-frame clones and omits some. The table lists 200,000 to 250,000 clones, 86% of them singletons. Sequencing used PBMCs or T cells enriched from blood (not recorded which). The receptors shown here come from a woman in her 50s who had recovered from COVID-19. The CDR3 runs from the conserved cysteine through the conserved F or W. The D gene is left open where the match is weak. The size field is filled for only some rows; it gives once, few, many or a size class.

>NA|NA|TRBV28|TRBJ2-2
TGTGCCAGCAGTTTTCGGCGGGGGAACACCGGGGAGCTGTTTTTT
CASSFRRGNTGELFF
>NA|NA|TRBV6-5|TRBJ1-1
TGTGCCAGCAACGCCTGGGGCTGGGGTGAAGCTTTCTTT
CASNAWGWGEAFF
>TRBD2|NA|TRBV7-2|TRBJ2-3
TGTGCCAGCGGCGGACTAGCGCGCACAGATACGCAGTATTTT
CASGGLARTDTQYF
>TRBD1|NA|TRBV28|TRBJ2-1
TGTGCCAACAGCGCGGGGACAGGGGCTGGCGATGAGCAGTTCTTC
CANSAGTGAGDEQFF
>NA|NA|TRBV19|TRBJ2-7
TGTGCCAGTGGGGCGAGATACGCCGAGCAGTACTTC
CASGARYAEQYF
>TRBD1|once|TRBV9|TRBJ1-1
TGTGCCAGCAGCGGAGGGACAGGGCGAACTGAAGCTTTCTTT
CASSGGTGRTEAFF
>TRBD1|NA|TRBV6-5|TRBJ1-3
TGTGCCAGCAGTTACGACAGGGGGCCGAACACCATATATTTT
CASSYDRGPNTIYF
>TRBD2|NA|TRBV11-3|TRBJ2-7
TGTGCCAGCAGCTTAGAGGCTGGGCTAGCGGGAGCTACACTTCCGAAAGAGCAGTACTTC
CASSLEAGLAGATLPKEQYF
>NA|NA|TRBV9|TRBJ1-1
TGTGCCAGCAGCCGGCAGACAGCAAACACTGAAGCTTTCTTT
CASSRQTANTEAFF
>NA|NA|TRBV7-2|TRBJ1-2
TGTGCCAGCAGCTTAGCAGGGGCGGGGAGGGGTGGCTACACCTTC
CASSLAGAGRGGYTF
>TRBD2|NA|TRBV11-3|TRBJ2-7
TGTGCCAGCAGCTTAGATTTTGGCGGGAGCTCCTACGAGCAGTACTTC
CASSLDFGGSSYEQYF
>NA|NA|TRBV12-5|TRBJ1-1
TGTGCTAGTGGTTTGGGAGACAGGAGGAACACTGAAGCTTTCTTT
CASGLGDRRNTEAFF
>TRBD2|NA|TRBV4-1|TRBJ2-5
TGCGCCAGCAGCCATTTGGGACTAGCGGGGCCTCAGCGCGGGGAGACCCAGTACTTC
CASSHLGLAGPQRGETQYF
>TRBD1|NA|TRBV5-6|TRBJ1-2
TGTGCCAGCAGCGCCCCGGACAGGGAGTATTATGGCTACACCTTC
CASSAPDREYYGYTF
>TRBD1|NA|TRBV18|TRBJ1-4
TGTGCCAGCTCACCTGGACAGGGGGAAAAACTGTTTTTT
CASSPGQGEKLFF
>NA|NA|TRBV7-2|TRBJ1-4
TGTGCCAGCAACCCAGGACACGGATCAAATGAAAAACTGTTTTTT
CASNPGHGSNEKLFF
>NA|few|TRBV3-1/TRBV3-2|TRBJ1-1
TGTGCCACCCGAGGGGGAACTGAAGCTTTCTTT
CATRGGTEAFF
>TRBD1|NA|TRBV12-3/TRBV12-4|TRBJ1-2
TGTGCCAGCAGGCAGGGGGCTCATTATGGCTACACCTTC
CASRQGAHYGYTF
>NA|NA|TRBV7-6|TRBJ2-7
TGTGCCAGCAGCTTATCACCCTCTAGCGCTCAAAGCGAGCAGTACTTC
CASSLSPSSAQSEQYF
>TRBD1|NA|TRBV11-2|TRBJ2-7
TGTGCCAGCAGCCTCGGACAGGGGACGACGGACGAGCAGTACTTC
CASSLGQGTTDEQYF
>NA|NA|TRBV7-2|TRBJ1-1
TGTGCCAGCAGCTCTGTTTCGGGTTCGAACACTGAAGCTTTCTTT
CASSSVSGSNTEAFF
>NA|NA|TRBV6-2/TRBV6-3|TRBJ2-7
TGTGCCAGCAGCCTCACAGGGTGGTACGAGCAGTACTTC
CASSLTGWYEQYF
>NA|NA|TRBV4-3|TRBJ2-5
TGCGCCAGCAGCCAAGAATGGACTCCCTCCGTGGCCCAGTACTTC
CASSQEWTPSVAQYF
>TRBD2|NA|TRBV4-1|TRBJ2-7
TGCGCCAGCAGTTCAGGAGTCGGGGGGTTGGAGCAGTACTTC
CASSSGVGGLEQYF
>NA|once|TRBV11-3|TRBJ1-1
TGTGCCAGCAGCTTAGCGGGGCAGGGGTTTAATGAAGCTTTCTTT
CASSLAGQGFNEAFF
>NA|NA|TRBV19|TRBJ1-1
TGTGCCAGTAGTCCCGTACAGGCCTCCAACACTGAAGCTTTCTTT
CASSPVQASNTEAFF
>NA|once|TRBV27|TRBJ2-1
TGTGCCAGCCTCCAGGGTTCTGAGCAGTTCTTC
CASLQGSEQFF
>TRBD2|few|TRBV7-2|TRBJ2-7
TGTGCCAGCAGTGACAGCGGGGGGGCCTACGAGCAGTACTTC
CASSDSGGAYEQYF
>NA|NA|TRBV7-9|TRBJ2-3
TGTGCCAGCAGCTTAGGGTCGGGGAGGGATACGCAGTATTTT
CASSLGSGRDTQYF
>TRBD1|NA|TRBV18|TRBJ1-2
TGTGCCAGCTCACGACAGGGGAGCAGGCATGGCTACACCTTC
CASSRQGSRHGYTF
>NA|NA|TRBV5-1|TRBJ2-1
TGCGCCAGCAGCTTGGCTGCGCGTTCTGAGCAGTTCTTC
CASSLAARSEQFF
>NA|NA|TRBV5-1|TRBJ2-7
TGCGCCAGCAGCTTGGGAGACAGTTTAATCTACGAGCAGTACTTC
CASSLGDSLIYEQYF
>NA|NA|TRBV7-2|TRBJ2-7
TGTGCCAGCAGCTTAGGGGGCGTGGGCTACCCTGCCTACGAGCAGTACTTC
CASSLGGVGYPAYEQYF
>TRBD2|NA|TRBV6-5|TRBJ2-5
TGTGCCAGCAGTTTGCCGACTAGCGGGGCCCAAGAGACCCAGTACTTC
CASSLPTSGAQETQYF
>NA|NA|TRBV27|TRBJ1-1
TGTGCCAGCAGGTCCCACAACAAACCCAACACTGAAGCTTTCTTT
CASRSHNKPNTEAFF
>TRBD2|NA|TRBV11-2|TRBJ2-1
TGTGCCAGCAGTCGCGGGACTAGCGGGTACAATGAGCAGTTCTTC
CASSRGTSGYNEQFF
>NA|NA|TRBV6-5|TRBJ2-7
TGTGCCAGCAGTTACTCAAGACAGTACGAGCAGTACTTC
CASSYSRQYEQYF
>TRBD1|once|TRBV4-1|TRBJ1-2
TGCGCCAGCAGCCCGACAGGGGTCTATGGCTACACCTTC
CASSPTGVYGYTF
>NA|NA|TRBV27|TRBJ2-1
TGTGCCAGCAGTTTTGGGGCTCAATTCTACAATGAGCAGTTCTTC
CASSFGAQFYNEQFF
>NA|NA|TRBV7-9|TRBJ1-1
TGTGCCAGCAGCTTGCAAGAGGGCTTGAACACTGAAGCTTTCTTT
CASSLQEGLNTEAFF
>NA|NA|TRBV6-5|TRBJ2-5
TGTGCCAGCAGTTACTCGTGGGCCCAAGAGACCCAGTACTTC
CASSYSWAQETQYF
>NA|NA|TRBV9|TRBJ2-1
TGTGCCAGCAGCGTAGATGGCAGGGTCTACAATGAGCAGTTCTTC
CASSVDGRVYNEQFF
>NA|NA|TRBV5-6|TRBJ1-2
TGTGCCAGCAGATCCCAGGGGACTAACTATGGCTACACCTTC
CASRSQGTNYGYTF
>NA|NA|TRBV9|TRBJ2-3
TGTGCCAGCAGCGCGGGGGTGATCACAGATACGCAGTATTTT
CASSAGVITDTQYF
>TRBD1|NA|TRBV11-1|TRBJ1-4
TGTGCCAGCAGCCGCGGACAGGGGAATGAAAAACTGTTTTTT
CASSRGQGNEKLFF